This TCR beta chain was sequenced during a study of cytomegalovirus exposure and HLA in healthy donors (dated by TCRdb to the late 2010s). At the level of the whole study: According to an earlier analysis of several hundred of the donors, about 179 million T cells yielded 117 million unique TCR beta sequences and approximately 300 Gb of sequence data. Roughly five DR-DQ haplotypes were treated as single units for association and clustering because of strong linkage in the cohort. Typing coverage varied by locus: about 620-630 donors for A, B, C, DRB1 and DQB1; roughly 500 for DQA1; over 600 for DPA1; some 470 for DPB1. Among the approximately 430 genotyped donors, 75% to 90% belonged to the genetic ancestry cluster associated with self-reported Caucasian donors. An earlier analysis of more than 450 of the donors used high-throughput TCR beta sequencing to judge whether each TCR beta V gene segment behaved as functional or pseudogenic. Donor age, sex, ethnicity and CMV serostatus were compiled alongside the repertoire data. About 280 gigabases of sequencing data and 75 million to 85 million unique TCR sequences made up an early release that covered about 640 HLA-typed donors. To study patterns of TCR occurrence, a later analysis re-analyzed previously published TCR beta repertoires from 666 donors and added high-resolution HLA genotyping. A later genetic analysis took genome-wide SNP genotypes for about three fifths of the roughly 670 donors and used that subset as a discovery cohort. Every discovery cohort repertoire had been produced on one sequencing platform. The study was designed to test whether signatures of past pathogen exposure could be identified by cataloging public T cell receptors. Among roughly 370 genotyped donors of the cohort, an average of approximately 230,000 unique TCR beta nucleotide sequences were sequenced per donor, 15% to 20% of them non-productive. A separate validation cohort of roughly 130 different subjects was used in addition to the roughly 670-subject first cohort. To predict cytomegalovirus infection status, the study brought together high-throughput TCR immunosequencing, statistical association of individual TCRs with disease status, and machine learning. The T cell repertoires of 700 or so subjects were profiled by immunosequencing and related to cytomegalovirus serostatus. Class I and class II HLA loci were covered by the typing at four-digit resolution. In the later analysis, no new phenotypic data were used to find candidate immune exposures; instead, reliance was placed on TCR beta sequences and their occurrence across donors. The paper's findings and limits, for the study overall: The study listed over 150 TCR beta chains as associated with cytomegalovirus. Because HLA typing was missing for some donors at each locus, association tests included only the typed subset. Approximately 16 rarely observed V segments, including chromosome 9 orphons, were excluded from the earlier analysis of almost 600 of the donors because counts were too low. In vitro tests confirmed that a few of the cytomegalovirus-associated TCR beta chains recognize cytomegalovirus antigens. According to a later analysis, parvovirus B19, influenza, CMV and Epstein-Barr virus appeared linked to several top co-occurrence clusters. In a later analysis, TCR association rates were found to vary across HLA loci, with the most associated TCRs seen for DRB1 alleles and the fewest for HLA-C alleles. According to a later analysis, most CMV-associated TCR beta chains appeared to be HLA-restricted, and the HLA associations seemed to be driven largely by CMV exposure. When HLA alleles, especially DR and DQ, strongly co-occurred, TCR associations were difficult to assign to individual alleles. The authors suggested that the approach could potentially be generalized to other disease states and immunological phenotypes. An earlier analysis of around 600 of the donors showed that most TCR beta V segments appeared in productive rearrangements either about 87% or about 30% of the time, which broadly matched IMGT annotations. Correlated functional status among segregating V segments might reflect linkage disequilibrium, but an unknown experimental factor could not be ruled out. The sequencing pipeline was judged likely to have produced a cluster of highly shared sequence variants as a technical artifact. An association between a missense DCLRE1C variant and V-gene and J-gene trimming of TCR beta chains was found in a later genetic analysis and replicated in an independent cohort. A further reported finding was that TCR beta sequences accurately predicted the HLA-A and HLA-B alleles for most subjects in the first cohort. Across donors, most TCR sequences were observed very rarely, whereas some public TCRs were present in many individuals. According to a later genetic analysis, donors in an Asian-associated ancestry cluster had fewer N-insertions in productive TCRs than the roughly 700-donor mean. The only immune exposure information available for the cohort was CMV serostatus. At a false discovery rate of 0.05, a later analysis linked 15,000 to 20,000 TCR beta sequences to specific HLA alleles. Compared with equally common non-associated chains, HLA-associated TCR beta chains in a later analysis were more clonally expanded and had lower generation probabilities. The classifier was reported to diagnose cytomegalovirus status with high specificity and sensitivity in both the original cohort and the validation cohort. The cohort was sequenced for TCR beta chains only, and without alpha or paired-chain data the features that could be detected were limited. The presence/absence analyses assumed that sequencing depth was roughly uniform across donors, and that assumption may not be true.

Concerning this clone itself: Its antigen is not yet known. No much larger clonotype is one base removed from it; base qualities were not supplied.

The cohort comprised 666 healthy bone marrow donors. At the time of sampling, every cohort member was nominally healthy, though immune exposures that went unrecorded were likely present. The donor tested CMV seronegative and was one of the 352 seronegative cohort members. A peripheral blood sample was provided by each donor, and peripheral blood mononuclear cells were used for TCR beta sequencing. The Qiagen DNeasy Blood Extraction Kit was used to extract genomic DNA from the blood cell samples. The library relied on the immunoSEQ multiplex PCR assay. For the multiplex PCR, a mixture combining 60 forward primers for TCR Vbeta segments and 13 reverse primers for TCR Jbeta segments was used. The CDR3 region of rearranged TCR beta genes was amplified from genomic DNA with a multiplex PCR assay. Amplified TCR beta libraries were sequenced as 87-base-pair reads on the Illumina HiSeq System. The paper's data handling went like this. A later analysis counted approximately 84 million unique TCR beta chains across the 550 to 800 repertoires, and around 9.9 million of these chains were shared by at least two donors. A nearest-neighbor algorithm error-corrected the raw reads and collapsed the reads into unique sequences, merging closely related sequences to remove PCR and sequencing errors. To assign V, D and J gene segments, CDR3 sequences were aligned to IMGT reference sequences. For a sequence to be retained, a match of at least six nucleotides was required to both a V gene segment and a J gene segment. Rearrangements were called productive when the CDR3 lacked stop codons and stayed in frame with V and J; all others were non-productive. Following IMGT convention, CDR3 was defined as the stretch from the second conserved V-encoded cysteine to the conserved J-encoded phenylalanine. The earlier analysis of roughly 590 of the donors excluded sequences that lacked an unambiguous match to a single V gene segment. In an earlier analysis of several hundred of the donors, V segments were called functional above 56.7% productive rearrangements and were called segregating when the between-donor standard deviation exceeded 5%. A statistical classification framework was built for diagnosing cytomegalovirus status from the catalog of TCR beta chain sequences. A later analysis assigned V and J genes by comparing TCR nucleotide sequences with IMGT/GENE-DB human TR gene sequences. The TCRdist pipeline was used in a later analysis to assign CDR3 sequences and most-parsimonious VDJ recombination scenarios. In a later analysis, every TCR beta chain was defined by the combination of its CDR3 amino acid sequence and its V-gene family, and reads without a unique V-gene family were dropped. To address suspected cross-contamination and a sequencing artifact, a later analysis removed 450 to 700 highly shared, low-generation-probability nucleotide sequences. A later analysis calculated a clonal expansion index for each public chain from normalized within-repertoire ranks of inferred template counts. In a later analysis, generation probabilities were computed using a VDJ recombination model fitted to out-of-frame rearrangements, and the results were checked against IGoR. Hypergeometric tests were used in a later analysis to score TCR-TCR, TCR-HLA and TCR-CMV co-occurrence, with a repertoire-size bias correction applied to the TCR pairs. A later analysis estimated false discovery rates by permuting HLA or CMV assignments 20 times. In a later analysis, co-occurring TCRs were grouped with DBSCAN, and TCRdist sequence similarity was added when clustering was performed within HLA-allele-positive subsets. For co-occurrence clustering, repertoires with fewer than 30,000 or more than 120,000 public chains were excluded, along with several repertoires with anomalous nucleotide sharing. TCRdb took over this immuneACCESS table, retaining in-frame rearrangements with V and J assigned. Such tables are incomplete; in checked studies, under half of the missing clones stem from an unresolved V gene, and the remainder is unexplained. V, J and clone size were drawn from that table, and D and trimming were deduced from the DNA. The sample table contains 100,000 to 140,000 clones; only one count was recorded for 81% of them. 2% to 2.5% of the sample is taken by the ten largest.

The origin of this receptor is a man aged 25 to 40 in good health and CMV-seronegative. Material: PBMCs.

The CDR3 here reads CASSLELAGFVMYF. DNA sequence: TGTGCCAGCAGCTTAGAACTAGCGGGGTTCGTCATGTATTTT. The sequence joins TRBV7-6 to TRBJ2-3, and 10 junction bases match TRBD2. There are 14 amino acids in the CDR3, from cysteine to phenylalanine inclusive. The CDR3 DNA has 42 bases and is translated from base 1. CDR1 and CDR2, per the germline V gene, are SGHVS and FNYEAQ. At the junction V is shortened by 1 base and J by 14 bases; bases outside the gene matches: 9.